This TCR beta chain is drawn from a study of T cell responses to AZD1222 COVID-19 vaccine. Repertoires were generated with immunoSEQ multiplex PCR, while TCRdb's copy carries only in-frame clones and drops some. The sample contains nearly 110,000 clones, around 91% of which appear only once. This CDR3 has 15 residues. The junction had 6 bases not matched to a gene; V was cut back by 1 base and J by 7 bases. Germline-derived CDR1 and CDR2 are SGHVS and FQNEAQ. Study-wide results and limits: Donors were largely white British and mainly female; clonal diversity was possibly underestimated. Sampling that yielded the repertoires occurred only after the peak T cell response. At baseline, just 5 or 6 AZD1222 recipients tested seropositive. Nearly half of the spike-specific TCRs reportedly recognize variant regions that carry no mutations.

Worth noting for this clone: No antigen is known for it.

The receptor comes from an adult in good health. The chain carries TRBV7-8 and TRBJ2-3, with TRBD1 identical over 9 bases. Here the sequenced sample was peripheral blood, taken on day 0 of AZD1222 vaccination. CDR3 nucleotide sequence: TGTGCCAGCAGCTTAGGAGTGACAGGGGGGAATACGCAGTATTTT. Residues: CASSLGVTGGNTQYF. Drawing the rest from reference TRBV7-8 and TRBJ2-3, the complete variable domain is GAGVSQSPRYKVAKRGQDVALRCDPISGHVSLFWYQQALGQGPEFLTYFQNEAQLDKSGLPSDRFFAERPEGSVSTLKIQRTQQEDSAVYLCASSLGVTGGNTQYFGPGTRLTVL.